The entry below describes one T cell receptor (beta chain). J lost 4 bases, V lost 5 bases, and 9 bases had no gene match. The CDR3 runs 15 residues. The germline V gene has CDR1 SGHTA and CDR2 FQGNSA. Libraries were prepared by immunoSEQ multiplex PCR; TCRdb keeps only in-frame clonotypes and omits some of them. The sample lists fewer than 85,000 clones; approximately 90% were seen once. This sample was taken from a study of control samples from healthy donors and cancer patients. J is TRBJ2-7 and V is TRBV7-2; TRBD2 aligns across 9 bases. This receptor was obtained from a man aged 50 to 59 in good health. Sequencing was performed on blood. As DNA, the CDR3 is TGTGCCAGCAGCCCCTTGCGGGGGGGCTTGTACGAGCAGTACTTC. Residues: CASSPLRGGLYEQYF. The full variable domain, its missing parts supplied by reference TRBV7-2 and TRBJ2-7, is GAGVSQSPSNKVTEKGKDVELRCDPISGHTALYWYRQSLGQGLEFLIYFQGNSAPDKSGLPSDRFSAERTGGSVSTLTIQRTQQEDSAVYLCASSPLRGGLYEQYFGPGTRLTVT.